This TCR beta chain was identified during a study of tumor-infiltrating lymphocytes in primary liver carcinoma. Unsorted bulk tissue (roughly 20-31 mg) underwent RNA and DNA co-extraction. The CDR3 length is 13 residues. CDR1 and CDR2 (germline): SGHDN, FVKESK. With a constant-region primer, TCR beta cDNA was made from 450 to 500 ng of total RNA. Slightly modified ARM-PCR, run as three nested multiplex PCR rounds, produced the TCR beta libraries. It was with TRBV1-TRBV30 forward primers and a C-beta reverse primer that the first two PCR rounds were run, at 10 to 11 cycles each. MiXCR, applied by TCRdb to the multiplex PCR reads, yields one record per CDR3 protein. This sample has about 190,000 distinct CDR3 sequences, with 70% to 90% found just once. This clonotype was picked up one time. At one end, the junction sequence differs from germline, possibly due to a read error.

Sequenced sample: tumor tissue from primary liver carcinoma. This TCR was sampled from a man aged 40-50 years with primary liver carcinoma and hepatitis B virus infection. The rearrangement joins TRBV14 to TRBJ2-3; D unresolved. CDR3 coding DNA: TGTGCCAGCAGCCGAGTATACACATATACACAGTATTTT. It encodes CASSRVYTYTQYF.